This T cell receptor beta chain was identified in a study of cytomegalovirus exposure and HLA in healthy donors. Points from the study as a whole: The CMV antigen specificity of three CMV-associated chains was confirmed through in vitro analysis. Researchers catalogued approximately 170 TCR beta chains as cytomegalovirus-associated. Reports indicated that the classifier achieved high specificity and sensitivity in diagnosing cytomegalovirus status.

Germline values: CDR1 SGHRS, CDR2 YFSETQ. The CDR3 has 12 residues. The V gene lost 7 bases and the J gene lost 9 bases, with 14 bases spanning the gap. Remarks on this clone: Its matching antigen is unknown.

Clones were read by immunoSEQ multiplex PCR, and TCRdb kept only the in-frame ones, dropping some. The repertoire holds more than 110,000 clones, with approximately 94% as singletons. The source material was PBMCs. The chain couples TRBV5-1 to TRBJ2-1, with a possible D match to TRBD1 (5 bases). The sequence was obtained from a man younger than 35 in good health and CMV-seropositive. The CDR3 DNA follows: TGCGCCAGCCGCCTTGGCCAGGGTGAGCAGTTCTTC. Protein sequence: CASRLGQGEQFF.